This is a list of T cell receptor beta chains from one sample in a study of T cell repertoires in cytomegalovirus infection. TCRdb re-analysed the reads in MiXCR, keeping a single row per CDR3 protein. The sample has 300,000 to 450,000 distinct CDR3 sequences, 18% seen once. The specimen was PBMCs. Receptors were obtained from a human donor in good health (CMV status not recorded). Some clones in this sample may be carry-over from other donors' samples. Both conserved end residues are part of each CDR3. The order of the fields is D gene, V gene, J gene, clone size, CDR3 protein, CDR3 DNA. The D gene is left open where the match is weak. Clone size, where shown, is once, few, many, or a class for clones that have expanded.

D: TRBD1; V: TRBV7-6; J: TRBJ2-4; size: -; CDR3: CASSLSGTGDIQYF; DNA: TGTGCCAGCAGCTTATCCGGGACAGGTGACATTCAGTACTTC
D: -; V: TRBV7-2; J: TRBJ2-7; size: few; CDR3: CASSWSLGTYEQYF; DNA: TGTGCCAGCAGTTGGAGTCTGGGAACCTACGAGCAGTACTTC
D: -; V: TRBV5-1; J: TRBJ1-2; size: -; CDR3: CATAAGHTTNYGYTF; DNA: TGCGCCACCGCCGCGGGACACACTACTAACTATGGCTACACCTTC
D: -; V: TRBV4-1; J: TRBJ2-2; size: -; CDR3: CASSQGGLHTGELFF; DNA: TGCGCCAGCAGCCAAGGGGGGCTTCACACCGGGGAGCTGTTTTTT
D: TRBD2; V: TRBV9; J: TRBJ2-3; size: -; CDR3: CASSVGGTGGSTDTQYF; DNA: TGTGCCAGCAGCGTAGGGGGTACGGGAGGAAGCACAGATACGCAGTATTTT
D: -; V: TRBV7-8; J: TRBJ2-3; size: -; CDR3: CASSFRVLQADTQYF; DNA: TGTGCCAGCAGCTTTCGGGTCCTACAGGCAGATACGCAGTATTTT
D: TRBD2; V: TRBV9; J: TRBJ2-7; size: -; CDR3: CASSVGGRAVYYEQYF; DNA: TGTGCCAGCAGCGTAGGCGGGAGGGCCGTTTACTACGAGCAGTACTTC
D: -; V: TRBV25-1; J: TRBJ1-2; size: -; CDR3: CASSPAGPTGYTF; DNA: TGTGCCAGCAGTCCCGCGGGGCCCACAGGCTACACCTTC
D: TRBD2; V: TRBV12-3/TRBV12-4; J: TRBJ2-7; size: few; CDR3: CASGSGTSGIYEQYF; DNA: TGTGCCAGCGGCTCCGGGACTAGCGGCATCTACGAGCAGTACTTC
D: -; V: TRBV6-5; J: TRBJ1-2; size: -; CDR3: CASAKGGYYGYTF; DNA: TGTGCCAGCGCAAAGGGAGGATACTATGGCTACACCTTC
D: TRBD1; V: TRBV4-1; J: TRBJ1-5; size: -; CDR3: CASRPQGAYQPQHF; DNA: TGCGCCAGCAGACCACAGGGGGCTTATCAGCCCCAGCATTTT
D: -; V: TRBV19; J: TRBJ2-2; size: few; CDR3: CASTSRNTGELFF; DNA: TGTGCCAGTACTAGTCGGAACACCGGGGAGCTGTTTTTT
D: -; V: TRBV14; J: TRBJ1-5; size: -; CDR3: CASSQGRGRAGIEDDSNQPQHF; DNA: TGTGCCAGCAGCCAGGGCCGAGGGAGAGCGGGCATCGAGGACGATAGCAATCAGCCCCAGCATTTT
D: -; V: TRBV7-2; J: TRBJ1-4; size: -; CDR3: CASSSTAATNEKLFF; DNA: TGTGCCAGCAGCTCAACTGCTGCAACTAATGAAAAACTGTTTTTT
D: TRBD2; V: TRBV29-1; J: TRBJ2-3; size: -; CDR3: CSVTTSGASTDTQYF; DNA: TGCAGCGTGACCACTAGCGGGGCTAGCACAGATACGCAGTATTTT
D: TRBD2; V: TRBV28; J: TRBJ2-7; size: -; CDR3: CASRRTSGGSYEQYF; DNA: TGTGCCAGCAGACGTACTAGCGGGGGCTCCTACGAGCAGTACTTC
D: -; V: TRBV2; J: TRBJ2-1; size: many; CDR3: CASKDWRGRGNEQFF; DNA: TGTGCCAGCAAGGACTGGAGGGGAAGGGGCAATGAGCAGTTCTTC
D: TRBD2; V: TRBV7-2; J: TRBJ2-3; size: many; CDR3: CASSFGDTSGSGDTQYF; DNA: TGTGCCAGCAGCTTCGGGGATACTAGCGGTTCGGGAGATACGCAGTATTTT
D: TRBD1; V: TRBV19; J: TRBJ2-3; size: many; CDR3: CASSHTGTGRPDTQYF; DNA: TGTGCCAGTAGCCACACCGGGACAGGGAGGCCAGATACGCAGTATTTT
D: -; V: TRBV3-1; J: TRBJ1-6; size: -; CDR3: CASSQDYRTDNSPLHF; DNA: TGTGCCAGCAGCCAAGATTATCGGACAGATAATTCACCCCTCCACTTT
D: -; V: TRBV27; J: TRBJ1-5; size: once; CDR3: CASSLLADSISNQPQHF; DNA: TGTGCCAGCAGTTTACTTGCTGACAGTATTAGCAATCAGCCCCAGCATTTT
D: -; V: TRBV10-2; J: TRBJ1-6; size: few; CDR3: CAIQGSDSPLHF; DNA: TGCGCCATACAGGGTTCGGATTCACCCCTCCACTTT
D: TRBD2; V: TRBV6-2/TRBV6-3; J: TRBJ2-1; size: -; CDR3: CALAMGTSGRRTYNEQFF; DNA: TGTGCCCTCGCGATGGGGACTAGCGGGAGGAGGACCTACAATGAGCAGTTCTTC
D: -; V: TRBV7-9; J: TRBJ2-3; size: few; CDR3: CASSADSSSTDTQYF; DNA: TGTGCCAGCAGCGCGGACAGTTCTAGCACAGATACGCAGTATTTT
D: -; V: TRBV12-3/TRBV12-4; J: TRBJ1-1; size: -; CDR3: CASSNPRGVNTEAFF; DNA: TGTGCCAGCAGCAACCCCAGGGGAGTGAACACTGAAGCTTTCTTT
D: TRBD1; V: TRBV18; J: TRBJ2-7; size: few; CDR3: CASSPLRGRASYEQYF; DNA: TGTGCCAGCTCACCACTAAGGGGGCGAGCCTCCTACGAGCAGTACTTC
D: -; V: TRBV7-8; J: TRBJ2-1; size: few; CDR3: CASSLDRQNEQFF; DNA: TGTGCCAGCAGCTTAGATCGACAGAATGAGCAGTTCTTC
D: TRBD2; V: TRBV7-2; J: TRBJ2-1; size: many; CDR3: CASSFVAGTYNEQFF; DNA: TGTGCCAGCAGCTTTGTAGCGGGGACCTACAATGAGCAGTTCTTC
D: TRBD1; V: TRBV7-8; J: TRBJ1-5; size: few; CDR3: CASTPGGGQGNQPQHF; DNA: TGTGCCAGCACTCCAGGGGGGGGACAGGGGAATCAGCCCCAGCATTTT
D: -; V: TRBV28; J: TRBJ2-1; size: -; CDR3: CASSPRTPARNEQFF; DNA: TGTGCCAGCAGTCCGCGGACGCCTGCACGGAATGAGCAGTTCTTC
D: -; V: TRBV20-1; J: TRBJ2-3; size: -; CDR3: CSARRLDHPTDTQYF; DNA: TGCAGTGCCCGGAGGCTGGACCACCCCACAGATACGCAGTATTTT
D: -; V: TRBV5-6; J: TRBJ2-7; size: few; CDR3: CASSLAGLLSYEQYF; DNA: TGTGCCAGCAGCTTGGCGGGACTTCTCTCCTACGAGCAGTACTTC
D: -; V: TRBV6-2/TRBV6-3; J: TRBJ2-1; size: once; CDR3: CASSKQGMEYNEQFF; DNA: TGTGCCAGCAGTAAGCAGGGGATGGAGTACAATGAGCAGTTCTTC
D: -; V: TRBV12-3/TRBV12-4; J: TRBJ1-5; size: many; CDR3: CASSLGPFGPQHF; DNA: TGTGCCAGCAGTTTAGGCCCCTTTGGGCCCCAGCATTTT
D: -; V: TRBV12-3/TRBV12-4; J: TRBJ2-5; size: -; CDR3: CASSLEGRGWETQYF; DNA: TGTGCCAGCAGTTTAGAAGGCAGGGGCTGGGAGACCCAGTACTTC
D: TRBD1; V: TRBV20-1; J: TRBJ1-4; size: -; CDR3: CSAREGTGEKLFF; DNA: TGCAGTGCTAGAGAAGGGACAGGGGAAAAACTGTTTTTT
D: TRBD1; V: TRBV12-3/TRBV12-4; J: TRBJ2-3; size: many; CDR3: CASSLWGQNTDTQYF; DNA: TGTGCCAGCAGTTTATGGGGACAGAACACAGATACGCAGTATTTT
D: TRBD2; V: TRBV7-2; J: TRBJ2-7; size: many; CDR3: CASSLSGGSPYEQYF; DNA: TGTGCCAGCAGCTTATCTGGCGGGAGTCCCTACGAGCAGTACTTC
D: -; V: TRBV12-3/TRBV12-4; J: TRBJ2-6; size: few; CDR3: CASSLYGSGANVLTF; DNA: TGTGCCAGCAGTTTGTACGGCTCTGGGGCCAACGTCCTGACTTTC
D: TRBD2; V: TRBV7-8; J: TRBJ2-3; size: many; CDR3: CASSWTSGGATDTQYF; DNA: TGTGCCAGCAGCTGGACTAGCGGGGGGGCCACAGATACGCAGTATTTT
D: TRBD2; V: TRBV12-5; J: TRBJ2-3; size: many; CDR3: CASGLVVGGALDTQYF; DNA: TGTGCTAGTGGTTTGGTAGTCGGGGGGGCCTTGGATACGCAGTATTTT
D: TRBD2; V: TRBV12-3/TRBV12-4; J: TRBJ2-2; size: -; CDR3: CASSPLGLAGNTGELFF; DNA: TGTGCCAGCAGTCCGCTAGGGCTAGCGGGCAACACCGGGGAGCTGTTTTTT
D: TRBD2; V: TRBV30; J: TRBJ2-2; size: few; CDR3: CAWSVLADTGELFF; DNA: TGTGCCTGGAGTGTCCTAGCGGACACCGGGGAGCTGTTTTTT
D: TRBD2; V: TRBV20-1; J: TRBJ2-7; size: few; CDR3: CSASLSAGASYEQYF; DNA: TGCAGTGCTAGCCTGTCGGCGGGAGCATCCTACGAGCAGTACTTC
D: -; V: TRBV29-1; J: TRBJ2-5; size: -; CDR3: CSVEFAMGGQETQYF; DNA: TGCAGCGTTGAGTTTGCGATGGGGGGTCAAGAGACCCAGTACTTC
D: TRBD2; V: TRBV9; J: TRBJ2-1; size: few; CDR3: CASSVASGYNEQFF; DNA: TGTGCCAGCAGCGTTGCTAGCGGCTACAATGAGCAGTTCTTC
D: -; V: TRBV10-2; J: TRBJ2-3; size: -; CDR3: CASSDLAERMIDTQYF; DNA: TGCGCCAGCAGTGATTTGGCCGAGAGAATGATAGATACGCAGTATTTT
D: TRBD1; V: TRBV6-2/TRBV6-3; J: TRBJ1-5; size: -; CDR3: CASSRGTGANQPQHF; DNA: TGTGCCAGCAGCCGCGGGACAGGGGCGAATCAGCCCCAGCATTTT
D: -; V: TRBV7-6; J: TRBJ2-1; size: many; CDR3: CASSFGRAANEQFF; DNA: TGTGCCAGCAGCTTTGGCAGGGCGGCGAATGAGCAGTTCTTC
D: TRBD2; V: TRBV12-3/TRBV12-4; J: TRBJ2-5; size: -; CDR3: CASTVGLAEETQYF; DNA: TGTGCCAGCACAGTAGGGCTAGCGGAAGAGACCCAGTACTTC
D: TRBD1; V: TRBV5-5; J: TRBJ1-2; size: many; CDR3: CASSVTGGGGYTF; DNA: TGTGCCAGCAGCGTAACAGGGGGTGGTGGCTACACCTTC
D: -; V: TRBV7-9; J: TRBJ1-5; size: few; CDR3: CASSPEDQPQHF; DNA: TGTGCCAGCAGCCCAGAGGATCAGCCCCAGCATTTT
D: TRBD2; V: TRBV2; J: TRBJ2-3; size: few; CDR3: CASRVAGAVNTQYF; DNA: TGTGCCAGCAGAGTAGCGGGGGCGGTAAATACGCAGTATTTT
D: -; V: TRBV11-2; J: TRBJ2-1; size: many; CDR3: CASSRSAYEDNEQFF; DNA: TGTGCCAGCAGCCGCTCCGCGTACGAGGACAATGAGCAGTTCTTC
D: -; V: TRBV7-2; J: TRBJ2-7; size: many; CDR3: CASSFRSGGVNEQYF; DNA: TGTGCCAGCAGCTTTCGATCCGGTGGTGTCAACGAGCAGTACTTC
D: -; V: TRBV19; J: TRBJ1-2; size: -; CDR3: CASLAGTIYGYTF; DNA: TGTGCCAGCCTAGCCGGGACCATCTATGGCTACACCTTC
D: TRBD1; V: TRBV4-1; J: TRBJ1-5; size: -; CDR3: CASSQTRQGVQPQHF; DNA: TGCGCCAGCAGCCAGACCAGACAGGGGGTCCAGCCCCAGCATTTT
D: TRBD1; V: TRBV7-2; J: TRBJ1-2; size: many; CDR3: CASSTGQGYGYTF; DNA: TGTGCCAGCAGCACCGGACAGGGGTACGGCTACACCTTC
D: -; V: TRBV12-3/TRBV12-4; J: TRBJ2-3; size: many; CDR3: CASSPQGSTQYF; DNA: TGTGCCAGCAGTCCCCAGGGGAGTACGCAGTATTTT
D: TRBD2; V: TRBV20-1; J: TRBJ2-7; size: few; CDR3: CSARFPGLAGESWAEQYF; DNA: TGCAGTGCTAGATTTCCGGGACTAGCGGGAGAATCCTGGGCCGAGCAGTACTTC